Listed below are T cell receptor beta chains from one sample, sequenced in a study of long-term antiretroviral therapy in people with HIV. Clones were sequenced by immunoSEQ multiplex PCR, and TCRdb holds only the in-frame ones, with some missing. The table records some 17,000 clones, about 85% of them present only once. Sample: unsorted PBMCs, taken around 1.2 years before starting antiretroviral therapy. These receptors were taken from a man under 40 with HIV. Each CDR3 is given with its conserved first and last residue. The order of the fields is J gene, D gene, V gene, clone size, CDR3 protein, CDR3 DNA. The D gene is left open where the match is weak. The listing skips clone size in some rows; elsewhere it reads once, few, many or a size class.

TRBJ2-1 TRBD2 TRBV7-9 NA CASSLAVVREGFF TGTGCCAGCAGCTTAGCGGTGGTAAGGGAGGGGTTCTTC
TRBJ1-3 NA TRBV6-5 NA CATWGSGNTIYF TGTGCCACCTGGGGTTCCGGAAACACCATATATTTT
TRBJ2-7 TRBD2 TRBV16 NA CASSIGTSGQTYEQYF TGTGCCAGCAGCATTGGGACTAGCGGACAAACCTACGAGCAGTACTTC
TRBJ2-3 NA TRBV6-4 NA CASSLQGRTDTQYF TGTGCCAGCAGTTTACAGGGAAGAACAGATACGCAGTATTTT
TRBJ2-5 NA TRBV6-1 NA CASTLGVWSETQYF TGTGCCAGTACCCTGGGGGTTTGGTCAGAGACCCAGTACTTC
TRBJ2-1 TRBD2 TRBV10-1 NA CASSDPPSGGSGEQFF TGCGCCAGCAGTGACCCTCCTAGCGGGGGTAGTGGTGAGCAGTTCTTC
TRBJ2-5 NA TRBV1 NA CTSSPGTKPNSETQYF TGCACCAGCAGCCCAGGGACTAAACCGAATTCAGAGACCCAGTACTTC
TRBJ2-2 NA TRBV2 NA CASSDFRLAPTGELFF TGTGCCAGCAGTGATTTCCGGCTAGCACCCACCGGGGAGCTGTTTTTT
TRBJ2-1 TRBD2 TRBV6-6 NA CASSNPGTSSYNEQFF TGTGCCAGCAGTAACCCCGGGACTAGCTCCTACAATGAGCAGTTCTTC
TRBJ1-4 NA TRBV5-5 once CASSLRVGTGTSANEKLFF TGTGCCAGCAGTTTGAGGGTCGGAACGGGAACATCGGCTAATGAAAAACTGTTTTTT
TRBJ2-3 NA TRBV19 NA CASSRDIPDTQYF TGTGCCAGTAGTAGGGACATTCCAGATACGCAGTATTTT
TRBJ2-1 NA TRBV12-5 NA CASGPGQGNEQFF TGTGCTAGTGGCCCGGGCCAAGGGAATGAGCAGTTCTTC
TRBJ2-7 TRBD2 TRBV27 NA CASRRQREGYEQYF TGTGCCAGCAGGCGGCAGCGGGAGGGCTACGAGCAGTACTTC
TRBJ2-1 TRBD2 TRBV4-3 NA CASSRGGTTSGRIHEQFF TGCGCCAGCAGCCGGGGGGGGACGACTAGCGGGAGGATCCATGAGCAGTTCTTC
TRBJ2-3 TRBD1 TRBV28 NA CASSWTGGADTQYF TGTGCCAGCAGTTGGACAGGGGGCGCAGATACGCAGTATTTT
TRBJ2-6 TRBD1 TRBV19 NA CASSRQGRPLLLTF TGTGCCAGTAGTCGACAGGGCCGCCCCCTCCTCCTGACTTTC
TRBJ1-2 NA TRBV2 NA CASSISREMGYTF TGTGCCAGCAGCATTTCCAGGGAGATGGGCTACACCTTC
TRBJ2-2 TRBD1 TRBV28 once CASSLQGAPLPNTGELFF TGTGCCAGCAGTTTACAGGGGGCTCCCCTGCCGAACACCGGGGAGCTGTTTTTT
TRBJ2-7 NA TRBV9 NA CASSVGADYEQYF TGTGCCAGCAGCGTAGGGGCAGACTACGAGCAGTACTTC
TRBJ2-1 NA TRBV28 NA CASTTERVLPYNEQFF TGTGCCAGCACCACTGAGCGGGTACTACCCTACAATGAGCAGTTCTTC
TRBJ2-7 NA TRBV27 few CASSLFYRGGLYEQYF TGTGCCAGCAGTTTATTCTACAGGGGGGGTTTGTACGAGCAGTACTTC
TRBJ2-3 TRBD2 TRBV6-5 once CASSLQGGRTDTQYF TGTGCCAGCAGCCTCCAGGGAGGGCGGACAGATACGCAGTATTTT
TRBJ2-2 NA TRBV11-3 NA CASQKLIAGETGELFF TGTGCCAGCCAGAAATTGATAGCAGGGGAAACCGGGGAGCTGTTTTTT
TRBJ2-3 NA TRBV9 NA CASSVEAGPSTDTQYF TGTGCCAGCAGCGTAGAAGCTGGCCCTAGCACAGATACGCAGTATTTT
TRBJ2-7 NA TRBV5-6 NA CASSFGLTYEQYF TGTGCCAGCAGCTTCGGTCTTACCTACGAGCAGTACTTC
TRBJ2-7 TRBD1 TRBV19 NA CASRLSGTGISYEQYF TGTGCCAGTAGACTGTCCGGGACAGGGATCTCCTACGAGCAGTACTTC
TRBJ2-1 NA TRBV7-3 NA CASSLYDSASYNEQFF TGTGCCAGCAGCTTATACGACTCCGCCTCCTACAATGAGCAGTTCTTC
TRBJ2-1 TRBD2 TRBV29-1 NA CSVDTSGVSNEQFF TGCAGCGTTGATACTAGCGGGGTGTCGAATGAGCAGTTCTTC
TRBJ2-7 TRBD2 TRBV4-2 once CASSQVRTSGYEQYF TGTGCCAGCAGCCAAGTTCGGACTAGCGGCTACGAGCAGTACTTC
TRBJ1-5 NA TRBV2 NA CATSGGVNQPQHF TGTGCCACATCGGGGGGAGTCAATCAGCCCCAGCATTTT
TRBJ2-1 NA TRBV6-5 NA CASSYSNGGQNEQFF TGTGCCAGCAGTTACTCGAACGGCGGGCAGAATGAGCAGTTCTTC
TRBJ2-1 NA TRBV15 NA CATSRDHGYNEQFF TGTGCCACCAGCAGAGATCATGGCTACAATGAGCAGTTCTTC
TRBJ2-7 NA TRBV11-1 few CASSSPGPNLYEQYF TGTGCCAGCAGCTCCCCGGGACCGAACTTATACGAGCAGTACTTC
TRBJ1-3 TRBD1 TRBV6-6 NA CASSFQGQLSGNTIYF TGTGCCAGCAGTTTCCAGGGACAGTTATCTGGAAACACCATATATTTT
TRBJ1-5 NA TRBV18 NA CASSPGSGQPQHF TGTGCCAGCTCACCGGGGTCTGGGCAGCCCCAGCATTTT
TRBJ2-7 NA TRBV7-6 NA CASSLARGYEQYF TGTGCCAGCAGCTTAGCGAGAGGCTACGAGCAGTACTTC
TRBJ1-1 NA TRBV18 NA CASSPPPGVSNTEAFF TGTGCCAGCTCACCACCTCCGGGTGTTTCGAACACTGAAGCTTTCTTT
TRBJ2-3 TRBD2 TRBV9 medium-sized CASSVEAGDTDTQYF TGTGCCAGCAGCGTAGAAGCGGGGGATACAGATACGCAGTATTTT
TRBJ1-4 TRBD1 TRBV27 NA CASSTGQVQKLFF TGTGCCAGCAGTACCGGACAGGTGCAAAAACTGTTTTTT
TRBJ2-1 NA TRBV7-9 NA CASSFGNEQFF TGTGCCAGCAGCTTCGGGAATGAGCAGTTCTTC
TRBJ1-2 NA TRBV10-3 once CAISESPVNYGYTF TGTGCCATCAGTGAGTCCCCCGTAAACTATGGCTACACCTTC
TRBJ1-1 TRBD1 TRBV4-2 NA CASSQGHGTGSNPEAFF TGTGCCAGCAGCCAAGGCCACGGGACAGGGAGTAACCCTGAAGCTTTCTTT
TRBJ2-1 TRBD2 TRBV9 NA CASGATSGVYNEQFF TGTGCCAGCGGCGCAACTAGCGGGGTTTACAATGAGCAGTTCTTC
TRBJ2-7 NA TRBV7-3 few CASSLEAQYEQYF TGTGCCAGCAGCTTAGAGGCACAATACGAGCAGTACTTC